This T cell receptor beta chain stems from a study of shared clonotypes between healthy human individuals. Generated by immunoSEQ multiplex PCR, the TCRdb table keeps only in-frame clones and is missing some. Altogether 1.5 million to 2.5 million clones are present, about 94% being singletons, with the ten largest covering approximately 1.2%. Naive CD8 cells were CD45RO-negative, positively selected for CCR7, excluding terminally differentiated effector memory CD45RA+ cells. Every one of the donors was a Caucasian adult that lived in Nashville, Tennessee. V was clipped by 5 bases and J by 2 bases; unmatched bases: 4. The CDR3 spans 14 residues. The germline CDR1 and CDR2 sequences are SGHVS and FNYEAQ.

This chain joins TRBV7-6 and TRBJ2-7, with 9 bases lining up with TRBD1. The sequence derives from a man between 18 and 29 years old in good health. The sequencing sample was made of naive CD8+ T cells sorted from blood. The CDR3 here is CASSPGQGTYEQYF. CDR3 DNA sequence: TGTGCCAGCAGCCCAGGACAGGGGACCTACGAGCAGTACTTC. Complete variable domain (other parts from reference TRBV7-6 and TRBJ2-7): GAGVSQSPRYKVTKRGQDVALRCDPISGHVSLYWYRQALGQGPEFLTYFNYEAQQDKSGLPNDRFSAERPEGSISTLTIQRTEQRDSAMYRCASSPGQGTYEQYFGPGTRLTVT.